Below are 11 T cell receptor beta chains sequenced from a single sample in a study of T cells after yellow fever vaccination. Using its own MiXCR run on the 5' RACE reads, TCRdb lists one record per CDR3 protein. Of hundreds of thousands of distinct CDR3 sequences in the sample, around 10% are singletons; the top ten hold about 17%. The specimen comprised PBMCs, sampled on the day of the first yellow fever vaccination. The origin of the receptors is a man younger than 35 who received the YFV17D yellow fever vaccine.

The CDR3 nucleotides read TGTGCCAGCAGCCCTCAGCGGGGGGGAGACAATGAGCAGTTCTTC. Its protein product is CASSPQRGGDNEQFF. The rearrangement joins TRBV5-4 to TRBJ2-1; 10 nucleotides match TRBD2. This CDR3 has 15 amino acids. V shed 4 bases, J shed 5 bases, and the junction held 6 bases outside the gene matches. The germline gives CDR1 SGHNT, CDR2 YYREEE (reference sequence).

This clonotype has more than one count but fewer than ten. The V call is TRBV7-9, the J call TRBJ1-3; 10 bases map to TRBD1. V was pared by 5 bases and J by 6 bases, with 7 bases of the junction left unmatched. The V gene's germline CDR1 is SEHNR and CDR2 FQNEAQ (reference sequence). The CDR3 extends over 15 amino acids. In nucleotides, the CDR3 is TGTGCCAGCAGCCCAGCGGGGACAGGGGAAAACACCATATATTTT. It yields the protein CASSPAGTGENTIYF.

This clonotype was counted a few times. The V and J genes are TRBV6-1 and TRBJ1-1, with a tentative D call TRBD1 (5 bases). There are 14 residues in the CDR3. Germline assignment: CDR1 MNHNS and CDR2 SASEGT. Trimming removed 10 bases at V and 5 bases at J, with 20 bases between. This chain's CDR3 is CATQPGQVLTEAFF. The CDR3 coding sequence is TGTGCCACACAACCGGGGCAGGTCTTAACTGAAGCTTTCTTT.

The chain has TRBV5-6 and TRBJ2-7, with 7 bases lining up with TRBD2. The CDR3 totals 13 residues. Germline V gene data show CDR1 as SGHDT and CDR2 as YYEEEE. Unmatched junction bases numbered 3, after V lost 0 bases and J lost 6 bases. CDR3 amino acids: CASSLGLASEQYV. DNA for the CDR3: TGTGCCAGCAGCTTGGGACTAGCTAGCGAGCAGTACGTC.

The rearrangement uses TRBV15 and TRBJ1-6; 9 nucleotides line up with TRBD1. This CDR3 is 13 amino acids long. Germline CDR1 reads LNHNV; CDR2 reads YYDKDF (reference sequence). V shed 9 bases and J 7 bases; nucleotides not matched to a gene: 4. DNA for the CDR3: TGTGCCACGGGACAGGGCAGGAATTCACCCCTCCACTTT. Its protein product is CATGQGRNSPLHF.

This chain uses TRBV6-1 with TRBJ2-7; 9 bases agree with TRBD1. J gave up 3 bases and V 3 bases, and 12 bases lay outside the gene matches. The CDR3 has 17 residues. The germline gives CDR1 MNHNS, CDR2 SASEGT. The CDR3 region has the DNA TGTGCCAGCAGTGAGATATACGGGACAGGGTCAGACTACGAGCAGTACTTC. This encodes CASSEIYGTGSDYEQYF.

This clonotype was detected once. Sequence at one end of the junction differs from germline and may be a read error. The CDR3 protein is CASSLFLTGPGNTIYF. The CDR3, as DNA: TGTGCCAGCAGCCTATTCTTGACAGGGCCTGGGAACACCATATATTTT. J is TRBJ1-3 and V is TRBV7-2, with 7 bases matching TRBD1. The CDR3 contains 16 residues. Per germline, CDR1 SGHTA and CDR2 FQGNSA.

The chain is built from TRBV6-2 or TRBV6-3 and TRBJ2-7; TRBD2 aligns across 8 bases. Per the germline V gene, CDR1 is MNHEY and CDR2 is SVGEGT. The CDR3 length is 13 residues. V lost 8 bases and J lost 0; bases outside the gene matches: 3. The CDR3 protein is CASRGGLSYEQYV. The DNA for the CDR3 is TGTGCCAGCCGGGGGGGCCTCTCCTACGAGCAGTACGTC.

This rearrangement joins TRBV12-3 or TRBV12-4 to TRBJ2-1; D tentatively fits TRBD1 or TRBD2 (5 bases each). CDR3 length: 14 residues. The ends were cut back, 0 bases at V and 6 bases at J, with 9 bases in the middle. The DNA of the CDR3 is TGTGCCAGCAGTTTAGCGGGACGGGGCAATGAGCAGTTCTTC. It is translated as CASSLAGRGNEQFF.

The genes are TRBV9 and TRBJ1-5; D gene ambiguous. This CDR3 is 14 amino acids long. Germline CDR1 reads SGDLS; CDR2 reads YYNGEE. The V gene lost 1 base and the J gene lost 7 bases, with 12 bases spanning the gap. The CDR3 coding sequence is TGTGCCAGCAGCGTATCACCGCTCGGCCAGCCCCAGCATTTT. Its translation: CASSVSPLGQPQHF.

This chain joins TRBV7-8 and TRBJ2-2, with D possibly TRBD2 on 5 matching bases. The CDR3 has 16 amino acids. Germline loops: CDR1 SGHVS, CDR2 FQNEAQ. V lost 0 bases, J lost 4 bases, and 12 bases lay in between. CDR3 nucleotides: TGTGCCAGCAGCTTAGCGCACGGCGGACTCACCGGGGAGCTGTTTTTT. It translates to CASSLAHGGLTGELFF.